The entry that follows covers one TCR beta chain sequence. V lost 4 bases, J lost 2 bases, and 6 bases lay in between. Germline V gene data show CDR1 as MDHEN and CDR2 as SYDVKM. This CDR3 region has 12 residues. The table came from immunoSEQ multiplex PCR; TCRdb's copy has only in-frame clones and leaves some out. The table lists around 700,000 clones, about three quarters of them singletons. This entry belongs to a study of shared clonotypes between healthy human individuals. This clonotype originated in a woman aged 25 to 45 in good health. The material sequenced was memory CD4+ T cells sorted from blood. Sample subset: CD45RA-negative fraction. The gene calls are TRBV28 and TRBJ2-7; possibly TRBD2 for D (5 bases). The CDR3 here is CASSSGAYEQYF. As DNA, the CDR3 is TGTGCCAGCAGTTCCGGGGCCTACGAGCAGTACTTC.